This T cell receptor (beta chain) was retrieved from a study of T cell responses to AZD1222 COVID-19 vaccine. Germline V gene data show CDR1 as SNHLY and CDR2 as FYNNEI. V was cut by 7 bases and J by 2 bases, with 4 bases left in between. The CDR3 sequence is 11 residues long. Sequencing used immunoSEQ multiplex PCR; TCRdb keeps in-frame clones, though not all of them. The sample has 95,000 to 150,000 clones; around 92% are singletons. The sequencing here drew on peripheral blood, taken on day 0 of AZD1222 vaccination. The sequence came from an adult in good health. The V call is TRBV2, the J call TRBJ2-3; D not resolved. The CDR3 DNA reads as TGTGCCAGCATAATCACAGATACGCAGTATTTT. Protein sequence: CASIITDTQYF.